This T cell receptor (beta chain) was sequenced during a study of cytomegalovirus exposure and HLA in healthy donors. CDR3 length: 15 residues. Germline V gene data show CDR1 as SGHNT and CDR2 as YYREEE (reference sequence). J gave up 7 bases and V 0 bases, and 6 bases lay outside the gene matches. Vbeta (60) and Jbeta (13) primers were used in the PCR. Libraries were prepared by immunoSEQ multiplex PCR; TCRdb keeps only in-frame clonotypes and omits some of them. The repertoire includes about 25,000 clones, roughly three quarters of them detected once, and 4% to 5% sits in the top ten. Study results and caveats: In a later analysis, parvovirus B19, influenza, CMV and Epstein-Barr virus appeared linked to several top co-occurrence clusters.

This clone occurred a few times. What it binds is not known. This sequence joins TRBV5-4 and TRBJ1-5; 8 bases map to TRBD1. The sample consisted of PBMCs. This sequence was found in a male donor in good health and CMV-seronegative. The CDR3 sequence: CASSLAPGGDQPQHF. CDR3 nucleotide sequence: TGTGCCAGCAGCTTGGCCCCAGGGGGCGACCAGCCCCAGCATTTT.